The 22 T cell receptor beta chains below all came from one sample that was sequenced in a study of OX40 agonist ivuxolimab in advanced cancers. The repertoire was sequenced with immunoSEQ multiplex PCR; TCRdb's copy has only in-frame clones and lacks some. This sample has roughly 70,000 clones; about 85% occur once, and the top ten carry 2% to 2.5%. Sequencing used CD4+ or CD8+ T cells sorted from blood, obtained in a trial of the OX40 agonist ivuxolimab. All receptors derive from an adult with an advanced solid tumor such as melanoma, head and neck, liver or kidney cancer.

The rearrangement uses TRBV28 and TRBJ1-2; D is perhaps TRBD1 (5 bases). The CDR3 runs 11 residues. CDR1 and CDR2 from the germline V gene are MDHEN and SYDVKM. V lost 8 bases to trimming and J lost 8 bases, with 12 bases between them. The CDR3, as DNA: TGTGCCAGCGGGAACGAGGGGGGCTACACCTTC. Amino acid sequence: CASGNEGGYTF.

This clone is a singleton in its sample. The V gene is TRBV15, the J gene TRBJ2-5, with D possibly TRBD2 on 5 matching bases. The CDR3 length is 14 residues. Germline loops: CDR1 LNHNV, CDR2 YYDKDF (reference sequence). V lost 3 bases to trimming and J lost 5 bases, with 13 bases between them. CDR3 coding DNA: TGTGCCACCAGCAGCCGGACTGGCTCGGAGACCCAGTACTTC. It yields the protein CATSSRTGSETQYF.

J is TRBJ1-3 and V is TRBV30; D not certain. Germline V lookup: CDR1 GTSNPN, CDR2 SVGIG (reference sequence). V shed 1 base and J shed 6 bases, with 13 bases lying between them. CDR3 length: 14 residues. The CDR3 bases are TGTGCCTGGAGTGGGCCCGCGGCAGAAAACACCATATATTTT. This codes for CAWSGPAAENTIYF.

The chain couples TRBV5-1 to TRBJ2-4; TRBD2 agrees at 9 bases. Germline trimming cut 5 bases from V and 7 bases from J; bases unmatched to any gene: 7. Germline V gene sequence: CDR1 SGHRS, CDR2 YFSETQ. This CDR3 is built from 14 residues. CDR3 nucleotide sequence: TGCGCCAGCAGGGCGGGAGGGGGTGAGAACATTCAGTACTTC. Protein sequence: CASRAGGGENIQYF.

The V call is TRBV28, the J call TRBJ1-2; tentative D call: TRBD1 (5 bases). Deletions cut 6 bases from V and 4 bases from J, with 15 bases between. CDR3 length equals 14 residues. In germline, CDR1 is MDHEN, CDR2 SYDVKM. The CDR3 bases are TGTGCCAGCAGAAGGACACCGAATGGCTATGGCTACACCTTC. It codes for CASRRTPNGYGYTF.

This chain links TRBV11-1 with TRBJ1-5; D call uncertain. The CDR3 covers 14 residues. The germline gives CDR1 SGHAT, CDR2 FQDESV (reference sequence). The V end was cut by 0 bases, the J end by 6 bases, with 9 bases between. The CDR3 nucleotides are TGTGCCAGCAGCTTAGCCGGGGAGTTTCAGCCCCAGCATTTT. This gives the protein CASSLAGEFQPQHF.

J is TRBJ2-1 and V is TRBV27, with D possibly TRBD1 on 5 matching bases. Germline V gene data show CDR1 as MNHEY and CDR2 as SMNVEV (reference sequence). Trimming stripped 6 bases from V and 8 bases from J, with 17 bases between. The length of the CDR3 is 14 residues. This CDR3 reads CASRPTVPRDEQFF. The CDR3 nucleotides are TGTGCCAGCAGACCGACAGTACCCAGGGATGAGCAGTTCTTC.

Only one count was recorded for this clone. CDR3 coding DNA: TGTGCCAGTTTGACTAGCGGGAGAGGTTACGAGCAGTACTTC. It specifies CASLTSGRGYEQYF. This chain connects TRBV6-5 to TRBJ2-7; 12 nucleotides agree with TRBD2. The germline V gene has CDR1 MNHEY and CDR2 SVGAGI. CDR3 length: 14 residues. Germline trimming cut 9 bases from V and 4 bases from J; bases unmatched to any gene: 7.

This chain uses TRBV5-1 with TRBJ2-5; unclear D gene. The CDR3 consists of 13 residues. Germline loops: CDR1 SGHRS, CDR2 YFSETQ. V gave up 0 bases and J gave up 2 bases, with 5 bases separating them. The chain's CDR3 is CASSLAQQETQYF. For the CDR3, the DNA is TGCGCCAGCAGCTTGGCGCAGCAAGAGACCCAGTACTTC.

The CDR3 bases are TGTGCCAGCAGCCGACCTCCTAGGACAGTCGGAGAGACCCAGTACTTC. Amino acid sequence: CASSRPPRTVGETQYF. J is TRBJ2-5 and V is TRBV7-8, with D possibly TRBD1 on 6 matching bases. CDR3 length: 16 residues. V lost 5 bases to trimming and J lost 4 bases, with 20 bases between them. Germline V gene lookup returns CDR1 SGHVS and CDR2 FQNEAQ.

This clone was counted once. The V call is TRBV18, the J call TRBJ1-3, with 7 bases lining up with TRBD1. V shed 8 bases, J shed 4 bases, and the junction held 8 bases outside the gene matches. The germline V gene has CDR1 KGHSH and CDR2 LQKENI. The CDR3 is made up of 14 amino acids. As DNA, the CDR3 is TGTGCCAGCAGAGGACAGGTGGCCGGAAACACCATATATTTT. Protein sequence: CASRGQVAGNTIYF.

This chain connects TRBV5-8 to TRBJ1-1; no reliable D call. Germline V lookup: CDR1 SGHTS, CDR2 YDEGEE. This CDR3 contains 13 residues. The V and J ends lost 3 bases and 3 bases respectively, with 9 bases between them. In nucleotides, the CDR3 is TGTGCCAGCAGCTCCCCCTCACACACTGAAGCTTTCTTT. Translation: CASSSPSHTEAFF.

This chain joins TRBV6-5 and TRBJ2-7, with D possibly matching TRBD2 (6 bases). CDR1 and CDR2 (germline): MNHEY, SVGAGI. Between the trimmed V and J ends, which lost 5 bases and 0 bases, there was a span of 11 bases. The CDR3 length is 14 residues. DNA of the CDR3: TGTGCCAGCAGTGGGGACTGGAGCTCCTACGAGCAGTACTTC. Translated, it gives CASSGDWSSYEQYF.

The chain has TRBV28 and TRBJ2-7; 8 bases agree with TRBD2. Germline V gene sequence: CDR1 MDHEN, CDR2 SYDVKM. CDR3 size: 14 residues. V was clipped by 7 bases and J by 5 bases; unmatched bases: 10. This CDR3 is CASIDGTRSDEQYF. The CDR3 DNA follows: TGTGCCAGCATCGACGGGACTAGGAGCGACGAGCAGTACTTC. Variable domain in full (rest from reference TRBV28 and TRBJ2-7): DVKVTQSSRYLVKRTGEKVFLECVQDMDHENMFWYRQDPGLGLRLIYFSYDVKMKEKGDIPEGYSVSREKKERFSLILESASTNQTSMYLCASIDGTRSDEQYFGPGTRLTVT.

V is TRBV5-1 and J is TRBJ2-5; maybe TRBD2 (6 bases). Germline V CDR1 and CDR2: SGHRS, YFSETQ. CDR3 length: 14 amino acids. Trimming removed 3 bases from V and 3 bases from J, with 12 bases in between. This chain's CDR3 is CASSWDSRKETQYF. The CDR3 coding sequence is TGCGCCAGCAGCTGGGACTCCAGGAAAGAGACCCAGTACTTC.

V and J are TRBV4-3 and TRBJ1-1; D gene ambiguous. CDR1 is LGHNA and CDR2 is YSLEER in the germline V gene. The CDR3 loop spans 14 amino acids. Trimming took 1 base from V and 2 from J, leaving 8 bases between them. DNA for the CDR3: TGCGCCAGCAGCCAAGGTCAGATTAACACTGAAGCTTTCTTT. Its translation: CASSQGQINTEAFF.

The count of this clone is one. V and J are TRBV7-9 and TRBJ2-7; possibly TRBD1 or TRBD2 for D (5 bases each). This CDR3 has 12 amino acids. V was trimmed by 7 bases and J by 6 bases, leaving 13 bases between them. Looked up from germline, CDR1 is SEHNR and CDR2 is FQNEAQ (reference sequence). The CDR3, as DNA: TGTGCCAGCACTACTGAGGGGTTCGAGCAGTACTTC. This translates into CASTTEGFEQYF. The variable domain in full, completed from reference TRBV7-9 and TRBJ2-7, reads DTGVSQNPRHKITKRGQNVTFRCDPISEHNRLYWYRQTLGQGPEFLTYFQNEAQLEKSRLLSDRFSAERPKGSFSTLEIQRTEQGDSAMYLCASTTEGFEQYFGPGTRLTVT.

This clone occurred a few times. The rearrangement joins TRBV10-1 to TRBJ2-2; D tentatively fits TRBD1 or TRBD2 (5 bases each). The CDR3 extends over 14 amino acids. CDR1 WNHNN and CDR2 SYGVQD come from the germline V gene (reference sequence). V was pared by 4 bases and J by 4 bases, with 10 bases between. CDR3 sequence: CASSGSGTTGELFF. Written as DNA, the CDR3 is TGCGCCAGCAGTGGTTCAGGGACCACCGGGGAGCTGTTTTTT.

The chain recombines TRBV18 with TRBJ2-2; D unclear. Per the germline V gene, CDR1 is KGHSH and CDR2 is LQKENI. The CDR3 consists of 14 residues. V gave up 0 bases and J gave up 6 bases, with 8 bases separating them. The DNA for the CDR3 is TGTGCCAGCTCACCACCGGCTGGAGCCGGGGAGCTGTTTTTT. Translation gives CASSPPAGAGELFF.

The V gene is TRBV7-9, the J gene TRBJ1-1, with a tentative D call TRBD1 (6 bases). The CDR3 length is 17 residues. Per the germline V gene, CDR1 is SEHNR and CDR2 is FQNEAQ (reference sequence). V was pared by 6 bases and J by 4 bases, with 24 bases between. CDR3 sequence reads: CASRSTGTPSLATEAFF. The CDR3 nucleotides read TGTGCCAGCAGATCAACCGGGACACCTTCCTTAGCCACTGAAGCTTTCTTT. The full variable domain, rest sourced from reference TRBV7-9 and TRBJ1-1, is DTGVSQNPRHKITKRGQNVTFRCDPISEHNRLYWYRQTLGQGPEFLTYFQNEAQLEKSRLLSDRFSAERPKGSFSTLEIQRTEQGDSAMYLCASRSTGTPSLATEAFFGQGTRLTVV.

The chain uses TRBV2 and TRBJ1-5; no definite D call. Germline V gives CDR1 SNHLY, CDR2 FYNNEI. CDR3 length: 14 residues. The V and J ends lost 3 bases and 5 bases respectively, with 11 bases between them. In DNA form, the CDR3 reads TGTGCCAGCAGTGATATCGTCCCCGATCAGCCCCAGCATTTT. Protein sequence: CASSDIVPDQPQHF. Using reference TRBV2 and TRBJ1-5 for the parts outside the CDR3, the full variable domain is EPEVTQTPSHQVTQMGQEVILRCVPISNHLYFYWYRQILGQKVEFLVSFYNNEISEKSEIFDDQFSVERPDGSNFTLKIRSTKLEDSAMYFCASSDIVPDQPQHFGDGTRLSIL.

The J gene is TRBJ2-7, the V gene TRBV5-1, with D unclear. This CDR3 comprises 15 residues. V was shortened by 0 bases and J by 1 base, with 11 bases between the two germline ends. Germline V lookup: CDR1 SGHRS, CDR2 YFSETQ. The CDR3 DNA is TGCGCCAGCAGCTTGGTGGCAGACTCTTCCTACGAGCAGTACTTC. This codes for CASSLVADSSYEQYF.